This T cell receptor (beta chain) was identified during a study of PD-1 blockade in classical Hodgkin lymphoma. The table came from immunoSEQ multiplex PCR; TCRdb's copy has only in-frame clones and leaves some out. The sample carries more than 140,000 clones, 78% recorded once. General study findings and limits: Whereas CD4+ TCR diversity had risen significantly by C4D1, CD8+ TCR diversity had not. Some patients started nivolumab under 1 year after ASCT, and they were excluded.

For this clone: The antigen remains unidentified.

All patients experienced relapse after autologous stem cell transplantation, and brentuximab vedotin exposure was variable. This sample comprised peripheral blood mononuclear cells (PBMCs), obtained before the second cycle of nivolumab. The sequence derives from a human donor with classical Hodgkin lymphoma.

The CDR3 loop is CASSYRGRAPTYEQYF. The CDR3 DNA reads as TGTGCCAGCAGTTACCGGGGGCGGGCCCCTACCTACGAGCAGTACTTC. V gene TRBV6-5 combines with J gene TRBJ2-7, with D tentatively TRBD1 or TRBD2 (6 bases each). This CDR3 is built from 16 residues. Trimming left V 2 bases short and J 2 bases short, with 16 bases between. Germline V gene sequence: CDR1 MNHEY, CDR2 SVGAGI.